Presented here are 20 T cell receptor beta chains from one specimen sequenced in a study of T cell responses to AZD1222 COVID-19 vaccine. Method: immunoSEQ multiplex PCR; TCRdb's copy keeps in-frame clones and lacks some. The sample shows 140,000 to 150,000 clones, 80% to 90% of them seen only once. The sample was peripheral blood, taken on day 0 of AZD1222 vaccination. The receptors derive from an adult in good health.

This clone turned up a few times. The chain carries TRBV30 and TRBJ1-5, with TRBD1 as a possible D gene (6 bases). Germline V CDR1 and CDR2: GTSNPN, SVGIG (reference sequence). Between the trimmed V and J ends, which lost 1 base and 6 bases, there was a span of 10 bases. This CDR3 is built from 13 residues. CDR3 DNA sequence: TGTGCCTGGAGTGGACAGGACTCTCAGCCCCAGCATTTT. It is translated as CAWSGQDSQPQHF.

V and J are TRBV14 and TRBJ2-7, with D perhaps matching TRBD1 or TRBD2 (5 bases each). Germline V lookup: CDR1 SGHDN, CDR2 FVKESK. The CDR3 covers 16 residues. Trimming stripped 0 bases from V and 5 bases from J, with 17 bases between. The CDR3 loop reads CASSQDWGSPANEQYF. The CDR3 coding sequence is TGTGCCAGCAGCCAAGATTGGGGGAGCCCCGCAAACGAGCAGTACTTC.

To note about this clone: This same CDR3 is encoded by further DNA sequences in the sample. The chain is built from TRBV6-5 and TRBJ1-2, with 9 nucleotides matching TRBD1. Germline V lookup: CDR1 MNHEY, CDR2 SVGAGI. V lost 5 bases, J lost 2 bases, and 3 bases stayed unmatched. The CDR3 length is 14 residues. The CDR3 is CASSTGTGNYGYTF. The CDR3 DNA reads TGTGCCAGCAGTACCGGGACAGGGAACTATGGCTACACCTTC.

The V call is TRBV9, the J call TRBJ1-1; tentative D call: TRBD1 (5 bases). CDR1 is SGDLS and CDR2 is YYNGEE in the germline V gene. CDR3 length: 15 amino acids. Between the trimmed V and J ends, which lost 0 bases and 1 base, there was a span of 10 bases. The CDR3 spells CASSVEPGKNTEAFF. CDR3 in DNA: TGTGCCAGCAGCGTAGAGCCAGGGAAGAACACTGAAGCTTTCTTT.

The rearrangement joins TRBV30 to TRBJ2-7; D not resolved. The CDR3 spans 14 residues. CDR1 GTSNPN and CDR2 SVGIG come from the germline V gene (reference sequence). V was trimmed by 1 base and J by 2 bases, leaving 12 bases between them. The CDR3 nucleotides are TGTGCCTGGAGTGATGAGTTAATCCCCTACGAGCAGTACTTC. It is translated as CAWSDELIPYEQYF. Using reference TRBV30 and TRBJ2-7 for the parts outside the CDR3, the full variable domain is SQTIHQWPATLVQPVGSPLSLECTVEGTSNPNLYWYRQAAGRGLQLLFYSVGIGQISSEVPQNLSASRPQDRQFILSSKKLLLSDSGFYLCAWSDELIPYEQYFGPGTRLTVT.

This chain uses TRBV15 with TRBJ2-5, with no clear D. The CDR3 contains 14 residues. V lost 1 base to trimming and J lost 3 bases, with 9 bases between them. The germline CDR1 and CDR2 sequences are LNHNV and YYDKDF (reference sequence). DNA for the CDR3: TGTGCCACCAGCAGAGCAGAGAATAAAGAGACCCAGTACTTC. The encoded protein is CATSRAENKETQYF.

The chain carries TRBV3-1 (or the pseudogene TRBV3-2) and TRBJ1-6; possibly TRBD1 for D (5 bases). This CDR3 is built from 14 residues. Trimming cost V 8 bases and J 7 bases, with 15 bases left between them. The germline gives CDR1 LGHDT, CDR2 YNNKEL (reference sequence). This CDR3 reads CASGIRGENSPLHF. DNA of the CDR3: TGTGCCAGCGGCATACGGGGGGAAAATTCACCCCTCCACTTT.

J is TRBJ2-1 and V is TRBV5-1; TRBD2 matches at 13 bases. Per the germline V gene, CDR1 is SGHRS and CDR2 is YFSETQ. Trimming took 3 bases from V and 1 from J; bases not matched to a gene: 7. There are 18 residues in the CDR3. In nucleotides, the CDR3 is TGCGCCAGCAGCTACGGACTAGCGGGAGCTGGGTCCTACAATGAGCAGTTCTTC. Its protein is CASSYGLAGAGSYNEQFF.

The chain employs TRBV6-5 and TRBJ1-2; D uncertain. This CDR3 has 14 amino acids. Germline V gene sequence: CDR1 MNHEY, CDR2 SVGAGI. V was trimmed by 6 bases and J by 0 bases, leaving 11 bases between them. CDR3 amino acids: CASRTSAANYGYTF. DNA for the CDR3: TGTGCCAGCAGAACTTCAGCCGCTAACTATGGCTACACCTTC.

This chain joins TRBV7-9 and TRBJ2-7, with D perhaps TRBD1 or TRBD2 (6 bases each). The CDR3 runs to 14 residues. V lost 2 bases and J 4 bases, leaving 12 bases between the germline ends. Germline CDR1 is SEHNR and CDR2 is FQNEAQ (reference sequence). The CDR3 DNA reads as TGTGCCAGCAGCTTAACCGGGGGACAATACGAGCAGTACTTC. It translates to CASSLTGGQYEQYF.

This chain's CDR3 is CASSSGYGYTF. The CDR3 nucleotides are TGTGCCAGCAGTTCCGGTTATGGCTACACCTTC. The rearrangement joins TRBV27 to TRBJ1-2; D is ambiguous. Trimming took 4 bases from V and 5 from J, leaving 5 bases between them. CDR3 length: 11 amino acids. In germline, CDR1 is MNHEY, CDR2 SMNVEV (reference sequence).

The chain recombines TRBV6-5 with TRBJ1-4; 10 bases map to TRBD1. The CDR3 has 15 amino acids. V shed 6 bases and J 5 bases; nucleotides not matched to a gene: 6. Germline CDR1 MNHEY, CDR2 SVGAGI. This chain's CDR3 is CASSSGTGANEKLFF. The CDR3 bases are TGTGCCAGCAGCTCCGGGACAGGGGCAAATGAAAAACTGTTTTTT.

The rearrangement links TRBV28 to TRBJ1-5; D is undetermined. The germline gives CDR1 MDHEN, CDR2 SYDVKM. The V end lost 5 bases, the J end lost 7 bases, and 6 bases lay between the germline ends. The CDR3 loop spans 11 amino acids. The CDR3 reads CASSPSQPQHF. The CDR3 bases are TGTGCCAGCAGTCCCTCCCAGCCCCAGCATTTT.

V gene TRBV7-9 combines with J gene TRBJ2-1; no reliable D call. Germline V gives CDR1 SEHNR, CDR2 FQNEAQ (reference sequence). The CDR3 loop spans 12 amino acids. Trimming shortened V by 1 base and J by 12 bases, and 10 bases separated the two germline ends. The CDR3: CASSLETFGQFF. For the CDR3, the DNA is TGTGCCAGCAGCTTAGAAACATTCGGGCAGTTCTTC.

The J gene is TRBJ1-5, the V gene TRBV4-1; D gene ambiguous. The V gene lost 4 bases and the J gene lost 0 bases, with 13 bases spanning the gap. Germline CDR1 reads MGHRA; CDR2 reads YSYEKL. This CDR3 has 16 residues. CDR3 sequence (DNA): TGCGCCAGCAGCCCAAGGCCCCATGATAGCAATCAGCCCCAGCATTTT. Its protein product is CASSPRPHDSNQPQHF.

V gene TRBV3-1 (or the pseudogene TRBV3-2) combines with J gene TRBJ2-7; 12 nucleotides agree with TRBD2. Germline V lookup: CDR1 LGHDT, CDR2 YNNKEL (reference sequence). There are 14 residues in the CDR3. J gave up 2 bases and V 4 bases, and 0 bases lay outside the gene matches. The DNA for the CDR3 is TGTGCCAGCAGCCGGACTAGCGGGACCTACGAGCAGTACTTC. It codes for CASSRTSGTYEQYF.

J is TRBJ2-7 and V is TRBV6-5; TRBD2 might be the D (7 bases). The CDR3 spans 15 residues. With 6 bases removed from V and 4 bases from J, the gap between germline ends came to 19 bases. CDR1 MNHEY and CDR2 SVGAGI come from the germline V gene. The CDR3 nucleotides read TGTGCCAGCAGCTCCCCGGTGGGGGGGCGGTACGAGCAGTACTTC. Protein sequence: CASSSPVGGRYEQYF.

The genes are TRBV3-1 (or the pseudogene TRBV3-2) and TRBJ2-7; D remains ambiguous. V was cut by 3 bases and J by 4 bases, with 13 bases left in between. The CDR3 is 14 amino acids. Per the germline V gene, CDR1 is LGHDT and CDR2 is YNNKEL (reference sequence). Written as DNA, the CDR3 is TGTGCCAGCAGCCAGATACCTGGACCATACGAGCAGTACTTC. Translating it yields CASSQIPGPYEQYF.

This chain links TRBV25-1 with TRBJ2-7; no firm D call. Deletions cut 4 bases from V and 2 bases from J, with 9 bases between. Germline V gene sequence: CDR1 MGHDK, CDR2 SYGVNS. The CDR3 is 13 residues long. The CDR3 protein is CASSGGGAYEQYF. DNA of the CDR3: TGTGCCAGCAGTGGTGGTGGCGCCTACGAGCAGTACTTC.

The chain is built from TRBV3-1 (or the pseudogene TRBV3-2) and TRBJ1-2, with 7 bases that match TRBD1. The trim removed 4 bases at V and 2 bases at J, leaving 4 bases unmatched. Per germline, CDR1 LGHDT and CDR2 YNNKEL (reference sequence). The CDR3 consists of 14 residues. The CDR3, as DNA: TGTGCCAGCAGCCGAACACAGGGGAACTATGGCTACACCTTC. Translating it yields CASSRTQGNYGYTF.